The T cell receptor (beta chain) described here comes from a study of shared clonotypes between healthy human individuals. This table comes from immunoSEQ multiplex PCR, and its TCRdb copy is limited to in-frame clones, with some not included. The sample holds more than 2 million clones; 95% are singletons and the top ten take roughly 0.13%. Germline CDR1 ENHRY, CDR2 SYGVKD. V was shortened by 4 bases and J by 2 bases, with 17 bases between the two germline ends. The CDR3 consists of 16 residues. The chain is built from TRBV10-3 and TRBJ1-2; perhaps TRBD1 as D (6 bases). Source material: naive CD4+ T cells sorted from blood. Subset here: CD45RA+ positively selected. The source of this sequence is a man between 18 and 29 years old in good health. CDR3 in amino acids: CAISVGQGSPNYGYTF. The CDR3 nucleotides read TGTGCCATCAGTGTAGGGCAGGGGAGCCCGAACTATGGCTACACCTTC.